This T cell receptor (beta chain) originates from a study of CD8+ T cells in alopecia areata. Across the study: Treated individuals took tofacitinib by mouth, 5 to 10 mg twice daily.

V gave up 0 bases and J gave up 3 bases, with 10 bases separating them. The CDR3 extends over 14 amino acids. CDR1 SGHDT and CDR2 YYEEEE come from the germline V gene. This clone was recorded once. The antigen remains unidentified. Extraction of RNA preceded its reverse transcription into cDNA, which served as the sequencing template. Only in-frame clones appear in the TCRdb table, and some are missing; sequencing was by immunoSEQ multiplex PCR. In the table there are about 270,000 clones, 60% of which are singletons. The treatment denotes: oral pan-JAK inhibitor, 5-10 mg twice daily. Lesional scalp punch biopsies and peripheral blood were collected from alopecia areata patients. Study-wide findings and caveats: Mice showed clearer TCR sharing than patients did, a gap that was possibly HLA-related. Sequencing of scalp samples also captures resident alphabeta T cells of normal skin.

V gene TRBV5-6 combines with J gene TRBJ2-7; no clear D gene. The sequence was collected from a human donor with alopecia areata. Source: CD4+ T cells sorted from blood, taken at week 52, from a patient treated with tofacitinib. The CDR3 loop reads CASSLAVFDYEQYF. CDR3 DNA: TGTGCCAGCAGCTTGGCCGTTTTCGACTACGAGCAGTACTTC. Combining the CDR3 with reference TRBV5-6 and TRBJ2-7 gives the whole variable domain DAGVTQSPTHLIKTRGQQVTLRCSPKSGHDTVSWYQQALGQGPQFIFQYYEEEERQRGNFPDRFSGHQFPNYSSELNVNALLLGDSALYLCASSLAVFDYEQYFGPGTRLTVT.